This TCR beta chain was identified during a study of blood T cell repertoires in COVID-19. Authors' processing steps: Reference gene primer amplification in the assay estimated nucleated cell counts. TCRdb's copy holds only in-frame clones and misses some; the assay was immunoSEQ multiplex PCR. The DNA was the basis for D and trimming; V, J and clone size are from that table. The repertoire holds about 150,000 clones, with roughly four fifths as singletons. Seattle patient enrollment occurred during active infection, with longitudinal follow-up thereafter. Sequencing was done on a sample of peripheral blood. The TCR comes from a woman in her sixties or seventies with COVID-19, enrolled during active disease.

Here the CDR3 reads CASSEPGLAYEQYF. CDR3 coding DNA: TGTGCCAGCAGTGAGCCGGGACTAGCGTACGAGCAGTACTTC. The chain employs TRBV6-1 and TRBJ2-7; 10 bases line up with TRBD2. The CDR3 extends over 14 amino acids. The germline V gene encodes CDR1 MNHNS and CDR2 SASEGT. The V segment lost 3 bases and the J segment 4 bases; nucleotides outside the gene matches: 3.